This T cell receptor (beta chain) emerged from a study of blood T cell repertoires in COVID-19. The CDR3 consists of 14 residues. Per the germline V gene, CDR1 is SGHKS and CDR2 is YYEKEE (reference sequence). The V gene lost 2 bases and the J gene lost 3 bases, with 11 bases spanning the gap. In the source study's methods: The authors estimated nucleated cell counts from reference gene primer amplification. Repertoires were generated with immunoSEQ multiplex PCR, while TCRdb's copy carries only in-frame clones and drops some. The D gene and trimming were derived from the DNA, and the V and J assignments and clone size from that table. The sample includes 25,000 to 30,000 clones, about 85% seen only once; the top ten take about 25%.

The source of this sequence is a human donor in a cohort sampled during active COVID-19. The rearrangement uses TRBV5-5 and TRBJ1-2; D not certain. Sequencing was performed on peripheral blood. In nucleotides, the CDR3 is TGTGCCAGCAGCTTAATCAGCGGGTACTATGGCTACACCTTC. It yields the protein CASSLISGYYGYTF. The full variable domain, with the rest looked up from reference TRBV5-5 and TRBJ1-2, is DAGVTQSPTHLIKTRGQQVTLRCSPISGHKSVSWYQQVLGQGPQFIFQYYEKEERGRGNFPDRFSARQFPNYSSELNVNALLLGDSALYLCASSLISGYYGYTFGSGTRLTVV.